The rows below give T cell receptor beta chains drawn from one sample of a study of shared clonotypes between healthy human individuals. TCRdb's copy holds only in-frame clones and misses some; the assay was immunoSEQ multiplex PCR. The sample contains some 1.4 million clones, roughly 97% of which appear only once. The source material was naive CD4+ T cells sorted from blood. These receptors were obtained from a man aged 30 to 39 in good health. The CDR3 runs from the conserved cysteine through the conserved F or W.

v_call,j_call,cdr3_aa
TRBV4-2,TRBJ2-7,CASSQVVAGGALPEQYF
TRBV11-2,TRBJ2-5,CASSITGGIETQYF
TRBV9,TRBJ2-1,CASSSRAELGRYNEQFF
TRBV2,TRBJ1-4,CASSEGQGLEKLFF
TRBV10-3,TRBJ2-7,CAISEGSPYEQYF
TRBV11-3,TRBJ2-3,CASSKASDTQYF
TRBV28,TRBJ1-5,CASSPTGHSNQPQHF
TRBV7-8,TRBJ2-5,CASSSGAGLETQYF
TRBV6-4,TRBJ2-1,CASSGLAGFNEQFF
TRBV30,TRBJ2-7,CAWSTGTGNIYEQYF